The sequence of this TCR beta chain was determined in a study of control samples from healthy donors and cancer patients. TCRdb keeps only in-frame clones here, not all; method: immunoSEQ multiplex PCR. The data hold about 89,000 clones, with about 83% observed a single time. Trimming removed 3 bases from V and 1 base from J; junction bases left unmatched: 3. From germline, CDR1 is SEHNR and CDR2 FQNEAQ (reference sequence). The CDR3 is 16 residues long. This receptor was identified in a woman between 35 and 50 years old in good health. The chain links TRBV7-9 to TRBJ2-5; 12 bases align to TRBD2. The sequenced sample consisted of blood. CDR3 nucleotide sequence: TGTGCCAGCAGCTTCGGACTAGCGGGGCCCCAAGAGACCCAGTACTTC. Translation gives CASSFGLAGPQETQYF.